The 30 T cell receptor beta chains in this list originate from one sample, sequenced in a study of blood T cells in healthy people across ages. PCR was performed a second time for about 7 to 12 cycles using a sample-barcoded 5' primer and a J-beta primer mix. Via MiXCR, TCRdb re-called the 5' RACE reads, giving one row per CDR3 protein. The sample includes around 780,000 distinct CDR3 sequences, roughly 25% of them seen just once. In addition, the sample was reused for a study of T cells of mothers and their children.

The source material was blood. These receptors were taken from a boy younger than 18 in good health.

This chain uses TRBV2 with TRBJ2-7; D perhaps matches TRBD1 (6 bases). The germline V and J ends were trimmed by 7 bases and 2 bases, with 12 bases remaining between them. The CDR3 is 13 residues long. CDR1 SNHLY and CDR2 FYNNEI come from the germline V gene. The CDR3 nucleotides are TGTGCCAGCACCCCGGGACAAACCTACGAGCAGTACTTC. Translation: CASTPGQTYEQYF.

The chain links TRBV27 to TRBJ2-5, with 8 positions matching TRBD2. The J call could be wrong; TRBJ2-1 is a better fit for the DNA end. CDR1 is MNHEY and CDR2 is SMNVEV in the germline V gene (reference sequence). There are 14 residues in the CDR3. Here the CDR3 DNA reads TGTGCCAGCAGTGAAATAGCGGGGAAAAATGAGCAGTTCTTC. Translating gives CASSEIAGKNEQFF.

This clonotype was counted only a few times. The chain recombines TRBV5-1 with TRBJ2-7; D remains ambiguous. There are 12 residues in the CDR3. The germline CDR1 and CDR2 sequences are SGHRS and YFSETQ. Trimming pared 0 bases from V and 6 bases from J, leaving 7 bases between. The CDR3: CASSLEGPEQYF. CDR3 in DNA: TGCGCCAGCAGCTTGGAGGGCCCCGAGCAGTACTTC.

This clonotype was detected only a few times. The chain uses TRBV7-9 and TRBJ1-4, with 9 bases aligning to TRBD1. The CDR3 length is 17 residues. J lost 5 bases, V lost 5 bases, and 12 bases had no gene match. Germline lookup yields CDR1 SEHNR and CDR2 FQNEAQ (reference sequence). The CDR3 DNA is TGTGCCAGCAGCGAAGGACAGGGGCATTTAGAAAATGAAAAACTGTTTTTT. Translating gives CASSEGQGHLENEKLFF.

This clonotype was seen only a few times. The chain links TRBV5-1 to TRBJ2-2; D is perhaps TRBD1 (6 bases). V lost 3 bases, J lost 2 bases, and 11 bases lay in between. Germline lookup yields CDR1 SGHRS and CDR2 YFSETQ. This CDR3 is built from 15 residues. The CDR3 protein is CASSYGGYNTGELFF. CDR3 coding DNA: TGCGCCAGCAGCTATGGGGGCTATAACACCGGGGAGCTGTTTTTT.

This clonotype was seen a few times. The genes are TRBV12-3 or TRBV12-4 and TRBJ1-2; possibly TRBD1 for D (5 bases). V was shortened by 2 bases and J by 8 bases, with 12 bases between the two germline ends. CDR3 size: 13 residues. The CDR3 sequence: CASSLRQGEGYTF. CDR3 bases: TGTGCCAGCAGTTTAAGGCAGGGTGAGGGCTACACCTTC.

As for this clonotype: A read error may produce the germline difference seen at one junction end. V gene TRBV9 combines with J gene TRBJ2-4; 11 bases agree with TRBD2. The CDR3 has 14 amino acids. CDR1 is SGDLS and CDR2 is YYNGEE in the germline V gene. The CDR3 region is CASSVGLAGTPTGF. The CDR3 coding sequence is TGTGCCAGCAGCGTAGGACTAGCGGGGACACCCACTGGCTTC.

This clonotype was seen only a few times. The chain couples TRBV5-1 to TRBJ1-1, with D maybe TRBD1 (5 bases). From germline, CDR1 is SGHRS and CDR2 YFSETQ. There are 14 residues in the CDR3. Trimming cost V 0 bases and J 11 bases, with 17 bases left between them. The CDR3 DNA reads as TGCGCCAGCAGCTTGGAAGGGGCAACTATGAATGCTTTCTTT. Protein product: CASSLEGATMNAFF.

At least ten counts were recorded for this clonotype. The chain employs TRBV29-1 and TRBJ2-5, with TRBD1 as a possible D gene (5 bases). This CDR3 has 13 residues. Germline-derived CDR1 and CDR2 are SQVTM and ANQGSEA. V was trimmed by 5 bases and J by 5 bases, leaving 15 bases between them. DNA of the CDR3: TGCAGCGTTTCCCAGGGCAGCACGGAGACCCAGTACTTC. Encoded protein: CSVSQGSTETQYF.

The V gene is TRBV6-5, the J gene TRBJ2-7; tentative D call: TRBD2 (5 bases). The CDR3 contains 15 residues. Per germline, CDR1 MNHEY and CDR2 SVGAGI. V was trimmed by 5 bases and J by 2 bases, leaving 16 bases between them. The CDR3 DNA follows: TGTGCCAGCAGTCCACGTTTGGGGAGCACCTACGAGCAGTACTTC. It is translated as CASSPRLGSTYEQYF.

The table lists this clonotype with a few counts. The chain couples TRBV15 to TRBJ2-5; D might be TRBD1 or TRBD2, each matching 5 bases. Germline V lookup: CDR1 LNHNV, CDR2 YYDKDF (reference sequence). This CDR3 spans 13 amino acids. Trimming removed 9 bases from V and 3 bases from J, with 14 bases in between. CDR3 bases: TGTGCCACGTGGGACGTCGGGGAAGAGACCCAGTACTTC. Translating it yields CATWDVGEETQYF.

This chain links TRBV27 with TRBJ1-1; TRBD1 is a possible D gene (6 bases). Germline lookup yields CDR1 MNHEY and CDR2 SMNVEV (reference sequence). The CDR3 covers 14 residues. V was trimmed by 7 bases and J by 6 bases, leaving 18 bases between them. CDR3 amino acids: CASTLGGGKAEAFF. CDR3 bases: TGTGCCAGCACCTTAGGAGGGGGAAAGGCTGAAGCTTTCTTT.

This clonotype was seen ten or more times. The chain couples TRBV11-2 to TRBJ2-2, with D hard to call. Trimming took 0 bases from V and 6 from J, leaving 5 bases between them. In germline, CDR1 is SGHAT, CDR2 FQNNGV. The CDR3 covers 13 residues. CDR3 in DNA: TGTGCCAGCAGCTTAGAGGGGTCCGGGGAGCTGTTTTTT. Its protein is CASSLEGSGELFF.

This rearrangement joins TRBV30 to TRBJ2-6; D not resolved. The CDR3 runs 13 residues. The germline V and J ends were trimmed by 3 bases and 1 base, with 4 bases remaining between them. Germline assignment: CDR1 GTSNPN and CDR2 SVGIG (reference sequence). The CDR3 reads CAWRVSGANVLTF. The CDR3 coding sequence is TGTGCCTGGAGGGTATCTGGGGCCAACGTCCTGACTTTC.

This rearrangement joins TRBV11-2 to TRBJ2-1; TRBD2 matches at 7 bases. The CDR3 spans 14 residues. Germline values: CDR1 SGHAT, CDR2 FQNNGV. The ends lost 1 base at V and 12 bases at J; junction bases unmatched: 9. CDR3 amino acids: CASSLGGGWVGQFF. The DNA for the CDR3 is TGTGCCAGCAGCTTAGGGGGGGGTTGGGTCGGGCAGTTCTTC.

V is TRBV30 and J is TRBJ2-5, with D maybe TRBD1 (5 bases). The ends were cut back, 2 bases at V and 7 bases at J, with 8 bases in the middle. From germline, CDR1 is GTSNPN and CDR2 SVGIG (reference sequence). The CDR3 extends over 11 amino acids. The CDR3 is CAWSYQGTQYF. The CDR3 region has the DNA TGTGCCTGGAGTTATCAGGGGACCCAGTACTTC. Complete variable domain (other parts from reference TRBV30 and TRBJ2-5): SQTIHQWPATLVQPVGSPLSLECTVEGTSNPNLYWYRQAAGRGLQLLFYSVGIGQISSEVPQNLSASRPQDRQFILSSKKLLLSDSGFYLCAWSYQGTQYFGPGTRLLVL.

This clonotype was counted a few times. The chain carries TRBV20-1 and TRBJ2-1; 14 bases match TRBD2. Per germline, CDR1 DFQATT and CDR2 SNEGSKA (reference sequence). There are 15 residues in the CDR3. Trimming took 6 bases from V and 2 from J; bases not matched to a gene: 3. The CDR3 here is CSAGTSGGPYNEQFF. CDR3 nucleotide sequence: TGCAGTGCCGGGACTAGCGGGGGCCCCTACAATGAGCAGTTCTTC.

This clonotype was observed a few times. The CDR3 region has the DNA TGCAGTGCGCGAGGGCGGGTCCCCTACGAGCAGTACTTC. Residues: CSARGRVPYEQYF. The rearrangement joins TRBV20-1 to TRBJ2-7, with D maybe TRBD2 (5 bases). Trimming stripped 6 bases from V and 2 bases from J, with 14 bases between. This CDR3 comprises 13 residues. Germline CDR1 DFQATT, CDR2 SNEGSKA (reference sequence).

This clonotype was seen ten or more times. The V call is TRBV29-1, the J call TRBJ2-5; 8 bases map to TRBD2. V gave up 2 bases and J gave up 4 bases; unmatched junction bases: 3. Germline assignment: CDR1 SQVTM and CDR2 ANQGSEA. The CDR3 extends over 13 amino acids. DNA of the CDR3: TGCAGCGTTGAACGGGGGGGGCGAGAGACCCAGTACTTC. Protein sequence: CSVERGGRETQYF.

This rearrangement joins TRBV24-1 to TRBJ2-3; no reliable D call. Trimming took off 4 bases at V and 1 base at J, with 8 bases between the two ends. Looked up from germline, CDR1 is KGHDR and CDR2 is SFDVKD. The CDR3 runs to 14 residues. DNA of the CDR3: TGTGCCACCAGTGACATCCGGGGCACAGATACGCAGTATTTT. It translates to CATSDIRGTDTQYF.

This chain uses TRBV28 with TRBJ1-2; 8 nucleotides align to TRBD1. The CDR3 runs 13 residues. The junction had 10 bases not matched to a gene; V was cut back by 8 bases and J by 8 bases. Germline assignment: CDR1 MDHEN and CDR2 SYDVKM. This chain's CDR3 is CASFSQGGGGYTF. CDR3 sequence (DNA): TGTGCCAGCTTCTCACAGGGGGGTGGGGGCTACACCTTC.

The V call is TRBV6-5, the J call TRBJ1-1, with 8 bases aligning to TRBD1. The junction had 3 bases not matched to a gene; V was cut back by 2 bases and J by 1 base. Germline lookup yields CDR1 MNHEY and CDR2 SVGAGI. The CDR3 loop spans 15 amino acids. This CDR3 is CASSYGTGSNTEAFF. DNA of the CDR3: TGTGCCAGCAGTTACGGGACAGGTTCGAACACTGAAGCTTTCTTT.

The chain is built from TRBV7-3 and TRBJ2-1, with a tentative D call TRBD2 (5 bases). From germline, CDR1 is SGHTA and CDR2 FQGTGA. This CDR3 is 14 amino acids long. V was shortened by 5 bases and J by 3 bases, with 11 bases between the two germline ends. As DNA, the CDR3 is TGTGCCAGCAGCCCCGTCGGGGACTACAATGAGCAGTTCTTC. This gives the protein CASSPVGDYNEQFF.

Comments on this clonotype: One end of the junction does not line up with germline, which may come from a read error. The V gene is TRBV7-3, the J gene TRBJ2-7; D may be TRBD2 (7 bases). CDR3 length equals 14 residues. Looked up from germline, CDR1 is SGHTA and CDR2 is FQGTGA. Written as DNA, the CDR3 is TGTGCCAGCAGCTTAACGGGGGGGCCCTACGAGCGGTACTTC. Its translation: CASSLTGGPYERYF.

This clonotype was found a few times. The V and J genes are TRBV12-3 or TRBV12-4 and TRBJ1-6, with a tentative D call TRBD1 (5 bases). CDR3 length: 16 amino acids. V was trimmed by 4 bases and J by 9 bases, leaving 19 bases between them. The CDR3 DNA sequence: TGTGCCAGCAGTTCCCCACGACGGGACCGAGTTTCACCCCTCCACTTT. Protein sequence: CASSSPRRDRVSPLHF.

At least ten counts were recorded for this clonotype. The chain uses TRBV12-3 or TRBV12-4 and TRBJ1-2; maybe TRBD1 (6 bases). The CDR3 runs 15 residues. The V gene lost 6 bases and the J gene lost 1 base, with 15 bases spanning the gap. The CDR3 DNA is TGTGCCAGCAGCCCACAGGGAGGGTATAACTATGGCTACACCTTC. It specifies CASSPQGGYNYGYTF.

This clonotype was counted at least ten times. The gene calls are TRBV12-3 or TRBV12-4 and TRBJ2-1, with 10 bases fitting TRBD2. J was trimmed by 9 bases and V by 2 bases; bases with no gene match: 1. The CDR3 totals 13 residues. The CDR3 nucleotides are TGTGCCAGCAGTTTACTAGCGGGGGTTGAGCAGTTCTTC. Translating gives CASSLLAGVEQFF.

The V and J genes are TRBV29-1 and TRBJ1-2, with D unresolved. This CDR3 contains 14 residues. CDR1 is SQVTM and CDR2 is ANQGSEA in the germline V gene. Trimming stripped 4 bases from V and 2 bases from J, with 14 bases between. The chain's CDR3 is CSVVRQTANYGYTF. Written as DNA, the CDR3 is TGCAGCGTTGTGAGGCAGACCGCCAACTATGGCTACACCTTC. Drawing the rest from reference TRBV29-1 and TRBJ1-2, the complete variable domain is SAVISQKPSRDICQRGTSLTIQCQVDSQVTMMFWYRQQPGQSLTLIATANQGSEATYESGFVIDKFPISRPNLTFSTLTVSNMSPEDSSIYLCSVVRQTANYGYTFGSGTRLTVV.

This clonotype was observed a few times. This rearrangement joins TRBV9 to TRBJ2-6; maybe TRBD1 (5 bases). The ends were cut back, 0 bases at V and 2 bases at J, with 12 bases in the middle. The CDR3 contains 17 residues. Germline loops: CDR1 SGDLS, CDR2 YYNGEE. This CDR3 reads CASSVGPGRAGANVLTF. The CDR3 DNA reads as TGTGCCAGCAGCGTAGGTCCCGGCAGGGCTGGGGCCAACGTCCTGACTTTC.

The V gene is TRBV6-6, the J gene TRBJ2-1; TRBD2 matches 11 bases. Germline trimming cut 4 bases from V and 7 bases from J; bases unmatched to any gene: 6. Germline CDR1 and CDR2: MNHNY and SVGAGI (reference sequence). The CDR3 consists of 15 residues. The CDR3 reads CASSFTLAGDNEQFF. CDR3 bases: TGTGCCAGCAGTTTCACACTAGCGGGGGATAATGAGCAGTTCTTC.